The 19 T cell receptor beta chains below all came from one sample that was sequenced in a study of cytotoxic CD8 clonotypes in ibrutinib-treated CLL. Here immunoSEQ multiplex PCR was the method, and the copy in TCRdb shows in-frame clones only, minus some. The repertoire includes 130,000 to 150,000 clones, roughly 90% of them detected once, and roughly a tenth sits in the top ten. Sample: PBMCs, taken after 12 months of ibrutinib treatment. The receptors were sampled from a human donor with chronic lymphocytic leukemia.

This sequence joins TRBV19 and TRBJ1-3; tentatively, D is TRBD1 (6 bases). The CDR3 length is 13 residues. V lost 8 bases and J lost 8, with 16 bases in between. Germline assignment: CDR1 LNHDA and CDR2 SQIVND (reference sequence). The CDR3: CASWNRASDTIYF. CDR3 DNA: TGTGCCAGTTGGAACAGGGCCTCAGACACCATATATTTT. Combining the CDR3 with reference TRBV19 and TRBJ1-3 gives the whole variable domain DGGITQSPKYLFRKEGQNVTLSCEQNLNHDAMYWYRQDPGQGLRLIYYSQIVNDFQKGDIAEGYSVSREKKESFPLTVTSAQKNPTAFYLCASWNRASDTIYFGEGSWLTVV.

The V gene is TRBV30, the J gene TRBJ2-1, with 7 bases that match TRBD1. Germline CDR1 is GTSNPN and CDR2 is SVGIG (reference sequence). CDR3 length: 12 amino acids. Trimming cost V 1 base and J 8 bases; bases outside gene matches: 2. The CDR3 nucleotides are TGTGCCTGGAGTGGGACAGGTGATGAGCAGTTCTTC. This encodes CAWSGTGDEQFF.

The rearrangement links TRBV2 to TRBJ1-1; D gene ambiguous. Trimming left V 6 bases short and J 1 base short, with 6 bases between. In germline, CDR1 is SNHLY, CDR2 FYNNEI. The CDR3 has 12 amino acids. CDR3 DNA: TGTGCCAGCAGCCCCCAGAACACTGAAGCTTTCTTT. It translates to CASSPQNTEAFF. The full variable domain, in which reference TRBV2 and TRBJ1-1 provide the parts outside the CDR3, is EPEVTQTPSHQVTQMGQEVILRCVPISNHLYFYWYRQILGQKVEFLVSFYNNEISEKSEIFDDQFSVERPDGSNFTLKIRSTKLEDSAMYFCASSPQNTEAFFGQGTRLTVV.

This chain joins TRBV4-1 and TRBJ2-1; D unresolved. The germline V gene has CDR1 MGHRA and CDR2 YSYEKL. The V end was cut by 0 bases, the J end by 5 bases, with 8 bases between. The CDR3 has 14 amino acids. CDR3 region: CASSQEPADNEQFF. The CDR3 nucleotides read TGCGCCAGCAGCCAAGAGCCGGCAGACAATGAGCAGTTCTTC.

V is TRBV19 and J is TRBJ1-1, with D possibly being TRBD1 (5 bases). Germline assignment: CDR1 LNHDA and CDR2 SQIVND (reference sequence). CDR3 length equals 16 residues. Trimming took 4 bases from V and 0 from J, leaving 15 bases between them. CDR3 sequence: CASSTRGGYMNTEAFF. The CDR3, as DNA: TGTGCCAGTAGTACCCGGGGGGGGTACATGAACACTGAAGCTTTCTTT.

This chain uses TRBV5-8 with TRBJ1-5, with D possibly being TRBD1 (6 bases). This CDR3 is built from 14 residues. CDR1 is SGHTS, CDR2 YDEGEE, per germline. V shed 4 bases and J shed 3 bases, with 11 bases lying between them. The CDR3 here is CASSGGHTNQPQHF. CDR3 in DNA: TGTGCCAGCAGCGGGGGACATACCAATCAGCCCCAGCATTTT.

CDR3 region: CASSLVGRASTDTQYF. CDR3 nucleotides: TGCGCCAGCAGCTTGGTAGGGCGGGCGAGCACAGATACGCAGTATTTT. V usage is TRBV5-1 and J usage is TRBJ2-3; a weak D match, TRBD2 (5 bases). This CDR3 has 16 amino acids. Germline lookup yields CDR1 SGHRS and CDR2 YFSETQ. Trimming stripped 0 bases from V and 0 bases from J, with 11 bases between.

The rearrangement links TRBV21-1 to TRBJ2-1; the listed D gene, TRBD1, was not tested against the DNA. TRBV21-1 is tagged as a pseudogene. This CDR3 region has 11 residues. This CDR3 is CARSGCNEQFF. The DNA for the CDR3 is TGTGCCAGGTCAGGGTGCAATGAGCAGTTCTTC.

V usage is TRBV28 and J usage is TRBJ2-2; D is possibly TRBD1 or TRBD2 (5 bases each). From germline, CDR1 is MDHEN and CDR2 SYDVKM. The CDR3 contains 15 residues. Trimming took off 7 bases at V and 7 bases at J, with 19 bases between the two ends. CDR3 sequence: CASKPGRRTIGELFF. CDR3 sequence (DNA): TGTGCCAGCAAGCCGGGACGGAGAACGATCGGGGAGCTGTTTTTT.

V is TRBV13 and J is TRBJ1-4, with D tentatively TRBD1 (5 bases). The CDR3 totals 13 residues. The V end was cut by 4 bases, the J end by 12 bases, with 15 bases between. The germline gives CDR1 PRHDT, CDR2 FYEKMQ (reference sequence). CDR3 in amino acids: CASSSGRPGELFF. The CDR3 DNA sequence: TGTGCCAGCAGCTCGGGACGTCCTGGGGAACTGTTTTTT.

The chain joins TRBV5-4 to TRBJ2-5, with 10 bases aligning to TRBD2. V trimming: 2 bases; J trimming: 1 base; junction bases outside the gene matches: 5. The CDR3 covers 16 residues. The germline V gene has CDR1 SGHNT and CDR2 YYREEE (reference sequence). The CDR3 DNA is TGTGCCAGCAGCTTAACAGGACTAGCGGCCCAAGAGACCCAGTACTTC. As protein: CASSLTGLAAQETQYF.

This clone has only one observation. The chain is built from TRBV5-1 and TRBJ1-4, with a possible D match to TRBD1 (5 bases). The V end lost 0 bases, the J end lost 4 bases, and 10 bases lay between the germline ends. Germline lookup yields CDR1 SGHRS and CDR2 YFSETQ. The CDR3 has 15 amino acids. The DNA of the CDR3 is TGCGCCAGCAGCTTGGAGGCAGGGCATAATGAAAAACTGTTTTTT. Encoded protein: CASSLEAGHNEKLFF.

The J gene is TRBJ2-7, the V gene TRBV10-2, with D perhaps TRBD1 or TRBD2 (5 bases each). CDR3 size: 16 residues. Germline assignment: CDR1 WSHSY and CDR2 SAAADI. The V end lost 2 bases, the J end lost 6 bases, and 20 bases lay between the germline ends. As DNA, the CDR3 is TGCGCCAGCAGTGAGAGCTTGACACGTACCGGGGCCGAGCAGTACTTC. This translates into CASSESLTRTGAEQYF.

This sequence joins TRBV6-5 and TRBJ1-1; TRBD1 matches at 7 bases. This CDR3 comprises 14 residues. After removal of 4 bases from V and 5 bases from J, the junction contained 7 bases not matched to a gene. Germline-derived CDR1 and CDR2 are MNHEY and SVGAGI. The CDR3 sequence is CASSSGQARTEAFF. Written as DNA, the CDR3 is TGTGCCAGCAGTTCAGGACAGGCGAGGACTGAAGCTTTCTTT.

This clone was found once. The chain carries TRBV11-2 and TRBJ1-5, with unresolved D. Trimming took 3 bases from V and 4 from J, leaving 10 bases between them. Germline V gene data show CDR1 as SGHAT and CDR2 as FQNNGV. CDR3 length equals 14 residues. CDR3 in amino acids: CASSLLGGNQPQHF. The CDR3 DNA reads as TGTGCCAGCAGCTTGCTTGGAGGGAATCAGCCCCAGCATTTT.

The chain is built from TRBV5-1 and TRBJ2-7; 10 bases agree with TRBD1. Trimming at V came to 3 bases and at J to 2 bases, leaving 5 bases not matched to a gene. The CDR3 loop spans 15 amino acids. CDR1 and CDR2 (germline): SGHRS, YFSETQ. The CDR3 bases are TGCGCCAGCAGCTACGGACAGGGGGGTGCCTACGAGCAGTACTTC. Protein product: CASSYGQGGAYEQYF.

V and J are TRBV9 and TRBJ2-5; D remains unclear. The CDR3 contains 13 residues. From germline, CDR1 is SGDLS and CDR2 YYNGEE. With 4 bases removed from V and 0 bases from J, the gap between germline ends came to 7 bases. CDR3: CASSLLDQETQYF. CDR3 DNA sequence: TGTGCCAGCAGCCTTCTAGACCAAGAGACCCAGTACTTC.

The chain combines TRBV6-6 with TRBJ1-5, with D hard to call. CDR3 length: 12 residues. CDR1 and CDR2 (germline): MNHNY, SVGAGI (reference sequence). Trimming removed 5 bases from V and 5 bases from J, with 7 bases in between. CDR3 DNA: TGTGCCAGCAGTGCCATCTATCAGCCCCAGCATTTT. This codes for CASSAIYQPQHF.

This chain connects TRBV27 to TRBJ2-7; a weak D match, TRBD1 (5 bases). V shed 4 bases and J shed 6 bases, with 13 bases lying between them. Germline CDR1 is MNHEY and CDR2 is SMNVEV (reference sequence). This CDR3 contains 13 residues. The CDR3 DNA follows: TGTGCCAGCAGTTCCGCAGGGCCTCGCGAGCAGTACTTC. This gives the protein CASSSAGPREQYF.